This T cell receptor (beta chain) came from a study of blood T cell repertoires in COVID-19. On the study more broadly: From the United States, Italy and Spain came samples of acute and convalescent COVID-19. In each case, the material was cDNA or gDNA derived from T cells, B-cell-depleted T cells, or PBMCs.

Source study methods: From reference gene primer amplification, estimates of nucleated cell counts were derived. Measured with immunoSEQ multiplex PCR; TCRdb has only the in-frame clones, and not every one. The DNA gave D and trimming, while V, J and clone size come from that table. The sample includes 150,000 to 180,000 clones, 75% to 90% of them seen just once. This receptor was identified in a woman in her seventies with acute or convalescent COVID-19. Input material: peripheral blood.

The CDR3 nucleotides are TGTGCCAGTGGGAATCGGGACAGAACCCCCTATGGCTACACCTTC. It yields the protein CASGNRDRTPYGYTF. This sequence joins TRBV28 and TRBJ1-2, with 7 bases that match TRBD1. The CDR3 runs to 15 residues. Germline CDR1 is MDHEN and CDR2 is SYDVKM. Germline trimming cut 9 bases from V and 4 bases from J; bases unmatched to any gene: 14.